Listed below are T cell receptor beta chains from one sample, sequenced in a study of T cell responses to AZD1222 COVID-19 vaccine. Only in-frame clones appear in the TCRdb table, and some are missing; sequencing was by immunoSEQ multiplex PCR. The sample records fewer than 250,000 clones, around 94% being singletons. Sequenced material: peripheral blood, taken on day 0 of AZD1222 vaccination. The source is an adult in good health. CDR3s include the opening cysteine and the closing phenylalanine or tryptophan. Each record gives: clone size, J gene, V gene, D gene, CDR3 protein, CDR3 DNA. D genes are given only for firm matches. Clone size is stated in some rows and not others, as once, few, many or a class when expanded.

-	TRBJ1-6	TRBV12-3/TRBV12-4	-	CASSWDLDSPLHF	TGTGCCAGCAGCTGGGACCTAGATTCACCCCTCCACTTT
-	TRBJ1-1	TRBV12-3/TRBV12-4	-	CASSLYGVSEAFF	TGTGCCAGCAGCCTGTACGGTGTTTCTGAAGCTTTCTTT
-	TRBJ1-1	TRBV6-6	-	CASEQVNPVTEAFF	TGTGCCAGCGAGCAAGTAAATCCAGTCACTGAAGCTTTCTTT
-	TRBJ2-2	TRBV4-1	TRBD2	CASGQGRAGKTGELFF	TGCGCCAGCGGGCAGGGACGAGCGGGGAAGACCGGGGAGCTGTTTTTT
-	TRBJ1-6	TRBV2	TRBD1	CASRPQDRGNSPLHF	TGTGCCAGCAGGCCCCAGGACAGGGGTAATTCACCCCTCCACTTT
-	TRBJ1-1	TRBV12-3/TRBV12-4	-	CASSAAWGEAFF	TGTGCCAGCAGTGCCGCCTGGGGGGAAGCTTTCTTT
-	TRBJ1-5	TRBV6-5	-	CASSPPTRQPQHF	TGTGCCAGCAGTCCCCCCACTCGTCAGCCCCAGCATTTT
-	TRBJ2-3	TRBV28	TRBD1	CASRIGGRTDTQYF	TGTGCCAGCAGGATAGGGGGCCGCACAGATACGCAGTATTTT
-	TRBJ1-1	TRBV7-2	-	CASSLKDLNTEAFF	TGTGCCAGCAGCTTAAAAGACTTGAACACTGAAGCTTTCTTT
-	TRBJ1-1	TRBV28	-	CASSFGQGRQAFF	TGTGCCAGCAGTTTCGGGCAGGGCCGGCAAGCTTTCTTT
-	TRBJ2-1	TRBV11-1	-	CASTPGTQGSNEQFF	TGTGCCAGCACCCCAGGGACCCAGGGGTCCAATGAGCAGTTCTTC
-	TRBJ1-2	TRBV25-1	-	CASSFVGVDGYTF	TGTGCCAGCAGTTTTGTGGGCGTGGACGGCTACACCTTC
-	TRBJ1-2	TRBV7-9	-	CASSSEGGYGYTF	TGTGCCAGCAGCTCGGAGGGGGGCTATGGCTACACCTTC
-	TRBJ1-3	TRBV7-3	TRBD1	CASSLKMGQGGGNTIYF	TGTGCCAGCAGCTTAAAGATGGGACAGGGAGGGGGAAACACCATATATTTT
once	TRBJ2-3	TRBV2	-	CASSDRDTDTQYF	TGTGCCAGCAGTGACAGGGACACAGATACGCAGTATTTT
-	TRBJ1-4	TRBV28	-	CASRPTGQANEKLFF	TGTGCCAGCAGACCTACAGGGCAGGCTAATGAAAAACTGTTTTTT
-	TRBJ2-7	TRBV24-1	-	CATSDPGEIPYEQYF	TGTGCCACCAGTGACCCCGGGGAGATCCCCTACGAGCAGTACTTC
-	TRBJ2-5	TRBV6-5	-	CASSYSVVQETQYF	TGTGCCAGCAGTTACTCGGTAGTACAAGAGACCCAGTACTTC
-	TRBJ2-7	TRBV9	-	CASSSGTVIHEQYF	TGTGCCAGCAGCAGCGGGACAGTTATCCACGAGCAGTACTTC
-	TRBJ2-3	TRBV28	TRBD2	CASSSGTSGSDTQYF	TGTGCCAGCAGTTCCGGGACTAGCGGGTCAGATACGCAGTATTTT
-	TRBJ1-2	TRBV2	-	CASSDGQGGPGYTF	TGTGCCAGCAGTGATGGCCAGGGAGGTCCGGGCTACACCTTC
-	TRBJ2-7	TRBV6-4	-	CASSLVLGYEQYF	TGTGCCAGCAGTCTTGTCCTGGGGTACGAGCAGTACTTC
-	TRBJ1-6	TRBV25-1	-	CASSEWQDYNSPLHF	TGTGCCAGCAGTGAGTGGCAGGACTATAATTCACCCCTCCACTTT
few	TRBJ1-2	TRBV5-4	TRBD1	CASSLEGNRGGYGYTF	TGTGCCAGCAGCTTGGAGGGGAACAGGGGTGGCTATGGCTACACCTTC
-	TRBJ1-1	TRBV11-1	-	CASSFRGNTEAFF	TGTGCCAGCAGCTTCAGGGGGAACACTGAAGCTTTCTTT
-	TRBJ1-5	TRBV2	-	CASNGGGENQPQHF	TGTGCCAGCAACGGGGGGGGCGAGAATCAGCCCCAGCATTTT
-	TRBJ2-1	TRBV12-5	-	CASGLDPPANNEQFF	TGTGCTAGTGGTTTGGACCCCCCTGCTAACAATGAGCAGTTCTTC
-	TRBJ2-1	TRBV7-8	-	CASSLALSGSYNEQFF	TGTGCCAGCAGCTTAGCGCTTAGTGGCTCCTACAATGAGCAGTTCTTC
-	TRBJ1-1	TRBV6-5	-	CASSSAWDLTEAFF	TGTGCCAGCAGTTCCGCCTGGGACCTCACTGAAGCTTTCTTT
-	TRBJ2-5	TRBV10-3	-	CAISGQAETQYF	TGTGCCATCAGTGGGCAGGCGGAGACCCAGTACTTC
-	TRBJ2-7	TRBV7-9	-	CASSRDAAYEQYF	TGTGCCAGCAGCCGGGACGCAGCCTACGAGCAGTACTTC
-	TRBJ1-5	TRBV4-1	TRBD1	CASSGNRGQGQPQHF	TGCGCCAGCAGCGGGAACAGGGGGCAAGGTCAGCCCCAGCATTTT
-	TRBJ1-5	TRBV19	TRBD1	CASSIYGTGNVRGQPQHF	TGTGCCAGTAGTATCTACGGGACAGGGAATGTAAGGGGTCAGCCCCAGCATTTT
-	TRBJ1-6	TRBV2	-	CASSAWDSSQGSPLHF	TGTGCCAGCAGTGCTTGGGACTCCTCGCAGGGTTCACCCCTCCACTTT
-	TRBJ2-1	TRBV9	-	CASSTTKGAYNEQFF	TGTGCCAGCAGCACAACTAAGGGAGCCTACAATGAGCAGTTCTTC
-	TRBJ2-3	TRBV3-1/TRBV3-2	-	CASSQDVDTQYF	TGTGCCAGCAGCCAAGATGTAGATACGCAGTATTTT
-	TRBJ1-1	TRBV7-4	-	CASSPQNTEAFF	TGTGCCAGCAGCCCACAGAACACTGAAGCTTTCTTT
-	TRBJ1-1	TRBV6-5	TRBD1	CASSYLDRRTEAFF	TGTGCCAGCAGTTACCTGGACAGGCGTACAGAAGCTTTCTTT
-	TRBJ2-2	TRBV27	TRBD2	CASSGLAGGFANTGELFF	TGTGCCAGCAGTGGACTAGCGGGGGGGTTCGCGAACACCGGGGAGCTGTTTTTT
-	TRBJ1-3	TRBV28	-	CASGEPRDTVSGNTIYF	TGTGCCAGCGGGGAGCCGAGAGATACGGTCTCTGGAAACACCATATATTTT
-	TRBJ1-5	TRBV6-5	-	CASSTISRGQPQHF	TGTGCCAGCAGCACAATTTCGAGGGGTCAGCCCCAGCATTTT
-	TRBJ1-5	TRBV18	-	CASSLETGADQPQHF	TGTGCCAGCTCACTAGAAACGGGGGCGGACCAGCCCCAGCATTTT
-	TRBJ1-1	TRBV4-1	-	CASSDPAGARPAFF	TGCGCCAGCAGCGACCCTGCAGGGGCGCGCCCGGCTTTCTTT
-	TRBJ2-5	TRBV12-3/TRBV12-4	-	CASRPGAAGTQYF	TGTGCCAGCAGACCGGGGGCGGCGGGGACCCAGTACTTC
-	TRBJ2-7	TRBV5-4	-	CASSFGGPSSYEQYF	TGTGCCAGCAGCTTCGGGGGTCCCAGCTCCTACGAGCAGTACTTC
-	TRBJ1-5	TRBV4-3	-	CASSQGGNQPQHF	TGCGCCAGCAGCCAGGGTGGGAATCAGCCCCAGCATTTT